The 12 T cell receptor beta chains presented below share a single source sample, sequenced in a study of identical twins. TCRdb reprocessed the 5' RACE reads via MiXCR and lists one record per CDR3 protein. Of 500,000 to 650,000 distinct CDR3 sequences listed, around 22% are singletons. The sample was also reused in another study, on yellow fever vaccine responses in identical twins.

The specimen sequenced was CD4+ T cells sorted from blood. The receptors stem from a woman between 18 and 29 years old in good health.

The V call is TRBV2, the J call TRBJ2-7; D is perhaps TRBD2 (7 bases). Germline CDR1 reads SNHLY; CDR2 reads FYNNEI. The CDR3 has 14 amino acids. Trimming took off 2 bases at V and 4 bases at J, with 12 bases between the two ends. In DNA, the CDR3 is TGTGCCAGCAGTGAAAAGGGGGGGTATTACGAGCAGTACTTC. This gives the protein CASSEKGGYYEQYF.

This clonotype was detected a few times. The chain carries TRBV6-8 and TRBJ1-5; D perhaps matches TRBD1 (6 bases). The V gene's germline CDR1 is MNHGY and CDR2 SAAAGT. CDR3 length equals 16 residues. In DNA form, the CDR3 reads TGTGTCACCGGGGGGGGCTTGCCGAATAGCAATCAGCCCCAGCATTTT. Translated: CVTGGGLPNSNQPQHF.

This clonotype was seen only a few times. The V call is TRBV12-5, the J call TRBJ2-2, with D possibly being TRBD1 (6 bases). Germline-derived CDR1 and CDR2 are LGHNT and FRNRAP. The CDR3 is 16 residues long. V was trimmed by 5 bases and J by 2 bases, leaving 15 bases between them. CDR3 DNA sequence: TGTGCTAGTGGTATCAAGTGGACAGACAACACCGGGGAGCTGTTTTTT. Amino acids: CASGIKWTDNTGELFF. Drawing the rest from reference TRBV12-5 and TRBJ2-2, the complete variable domain is DARVTQTPRHKVTEMGQEVTMRCQPILGHNTVFWYRQTMMQGLELLAYFRNRAPLDDSGMPKDRFSAEMPDATLATLKIQPSEPRDSAVYFCASGIKWTDNTGELFFGEGSRLTVL.

The gene calls are TRBV18 and TRBJ2-1; perhaps TRBD1 as D (5 bases). Between the trimmed V and J ends, which lost 3 bases and 9 bases, there was a span of 12 bases. The CDR3 runs 13 residues. Looked up from germline, CDR1 is KGHSH and CDR2 is LQKENI. In DNA form, the CDR3 reads TGTGCCAGCTCACCTACAGATAGGGGTGAGCAGTTCTTC. The encoded protein is CASSPTDRGEQFF.

The chain has TRBV10-3 and TRBJ1-5; 8 bases are shared with TRBD1. The CDR3 totals 15 residues. Germline CDR1 and CDR2: ENHRY and SYGVKD. V lost 6 bases to trimming and J lost 1 base; unmatched junction nucleotides: 5. In nucleotides, the CDR3 is TGTGCCATCAGAAAAGACAGGGGAAGCAATCAGCCCCAGCATTTT. Translated, it gives CAIRKDRGSNQPQHF.

V gene TRBV20-1 combines with J gene TRBJ2-1, with 8 positions matching TRBD2. The J segment lost 4 bases and the V segment lost 4 bases, leaving 12 bases of the junction unmatched. The CDR3 has 16 amino acids. Germline CDR1 and CDR2: DFQATT and SNEGSKA (reference sequence). CDR3 residues: CSANGPGLAGYNEQFF. The CDR3 DNA is TGCAGTGCTAATGGTCCGGGTTTAGCGGGGTACAATGAGCAGTTCTTC.

This chain connects TRBV28 to TRBJ1-4; possible D gene TRBD1, 5 bases. This CDR3 is built from 16 residues. Trimming took off 2 bases at V and 8 bases at J, with 18 bases between the two ends. Germline V lookup: CDR1 MDHEN, CDR2 SYDVKM. The CDR3 here is CASSLIRSIWGEKLFF. CDR3 nucleotide sequence: TGTGCCAGCAGTTTAATTCGGTCTATTTGGGGCGAAAAACTGTTTTTT.

The rearrangement uses TRBV20-1 and TRBJ2-3; 7 positions match TRBD2. The CDR3 runs 15 residues. Per germline, CDR1 DFQATT and CDR2 SNEGSKA (reference sequence). J lost 1 base, V lost 5 bases, and 9 bases had no gene match. CDR3 nucleotides: TGCAGTGCTGACGTTCGAGCGGGGCGCACAGATACGCAGTATTTT. Translation gives CSADVRAGRTDTQYF.

This clonotype was counted a few times. The rearrangement links TRBV5-1 to TRBJ2-3, with D possibly TRBD1 on 6 matching bases. Germline V gene lookup returns CDR1 SGHRS and CDR2 YFSETQ. Trimming pared 6 bases from V and 2 bases from J, leaving 10 bases between. The CDR3 covers 13 residues. The CDR3 sequence: CASTRDITDTQYF. CDR3 nucleotides: TGCGCCAGCACCCGGGACATCACAGATACGCAGTATTTT.

Points on this clonotype: Compared with germline, one end of the junction differs, possibly owing to a read error. The chain links TRBV20-1 to TRBJ2-1; no clear D gene. This CDR3 has 11 amino acids. Germline V gene data show CDR1 as DFQATT and CDR2 as SNEGSKA (reference sequence). The CDR3 DNA is TGCAGTGCTAGTGTGGTCTCGGAGAAGCTCTTC. Protein sequence: CSASVVSEKLF.

The rearrangement joins TRBV12-5 to TRBJ2-1; D is undetermined. Germline V CDR1 and CDR2: LGHNT, FRNRAP. Trimming removed 0 bases at V and 5 bases at J, with 8 bases between. The CDR3 is 14 residues long. Here the CDR3 reads CASGLVPHNNEQFF. The CDR3 nucleotides are TGTGCTAGTGGTTTGGTACCCCATAACAATGAGCAGTTCTTC.

This clonotype was detected a few times. The CDR3 here is CAISEGDRVNGNEQFF. The DNA of the CDR3 is TGTGCCATCAGTGAGGGAGACAGGGTAAACGGCAATGAGCAGTTCTTC. The chain couples TRBV10-3 to TRBJ2-1, with 7 bases lining up with TRBD1. CDR1 and CDR2 (germline): ENHRY, SYGVKD. Germline trimming cut 2 bases from V and 6 bases from J; bases unmatched to any gene: 10. The CDR3 is 16 residues long.